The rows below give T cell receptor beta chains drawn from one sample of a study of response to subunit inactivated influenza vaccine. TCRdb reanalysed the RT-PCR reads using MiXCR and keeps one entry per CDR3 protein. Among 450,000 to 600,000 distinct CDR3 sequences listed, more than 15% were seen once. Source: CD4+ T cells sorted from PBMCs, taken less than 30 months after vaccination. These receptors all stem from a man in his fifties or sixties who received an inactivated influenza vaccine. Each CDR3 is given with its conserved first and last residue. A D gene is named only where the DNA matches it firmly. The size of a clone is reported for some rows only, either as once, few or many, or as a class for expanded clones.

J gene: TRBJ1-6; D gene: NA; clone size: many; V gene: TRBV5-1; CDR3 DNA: TGCGCCAGCAGCTTGGACAGGGCAAATTCACCCCTCCACTTT; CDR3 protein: CASSLDRANSPLHF
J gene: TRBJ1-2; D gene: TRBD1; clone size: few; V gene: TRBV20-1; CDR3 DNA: TGCAGTGCTAGAGAGACCGGGACAGACTATGGCTACACCTTC; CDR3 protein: CSARETGTDYGYTF
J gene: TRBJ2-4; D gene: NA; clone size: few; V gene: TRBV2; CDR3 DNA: TGTGCCAGCAGAGAGGGGGAGGCCAAAAACATTCAGTACTTC; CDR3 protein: CASREGEAKNIQYF
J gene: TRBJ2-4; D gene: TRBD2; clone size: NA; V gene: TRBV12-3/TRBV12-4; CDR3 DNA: TGTGCCAGCAGTCAGAATGGACTAGCGGAGGCTAAAAACATTCAGTACTTC; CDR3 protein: CASSQNGLAEAKNIQYF
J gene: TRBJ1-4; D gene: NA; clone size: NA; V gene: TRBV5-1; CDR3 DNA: TGCGCCAGCAGCTCCTTTGGACAGTCTAATGAAAAACTGTTTTTT; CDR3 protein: CASSSFGQSNEKLFF
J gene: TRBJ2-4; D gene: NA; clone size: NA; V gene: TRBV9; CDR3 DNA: TGTGCCAGCAGCGTTCGAGGGAATGGGGACATTCAGTACTTC; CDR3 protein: CASSVRGNGDIQYF
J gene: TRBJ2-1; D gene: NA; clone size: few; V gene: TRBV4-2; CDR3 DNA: TGTGCCAGCAGCCGCACAAGTAGTCGGGGTCCTGGGGCGAATGAGCAGTTCTTC; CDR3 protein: CASSRTSSRGPGANEQFF
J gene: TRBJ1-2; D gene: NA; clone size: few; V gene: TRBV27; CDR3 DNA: TGTGCCAGCAGTTTCGACTCTAACTATGGCTACACCTTC; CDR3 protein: CASSFDSNYGYTF
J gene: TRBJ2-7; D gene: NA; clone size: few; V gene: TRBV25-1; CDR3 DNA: TGTGCCAGCAGTCTCAGGGGCGAAGGTGAGCAGTACTTC; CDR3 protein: CASSLRGEGEQYF
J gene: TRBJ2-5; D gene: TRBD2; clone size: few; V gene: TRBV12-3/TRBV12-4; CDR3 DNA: TGTGCCAGCAGTTTAATTAGCGGGGGGCGTGAGACCCAGTACTTC; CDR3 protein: CASSLISGGRETQYF
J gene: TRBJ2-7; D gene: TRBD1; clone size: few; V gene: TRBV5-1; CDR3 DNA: TGCGCCAGCAGCTATGGGACAGGGGCTGACGAGCAGTACTTC; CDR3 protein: CASSYGTGADEQYF
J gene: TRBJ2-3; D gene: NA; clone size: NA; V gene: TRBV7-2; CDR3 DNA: TGTGCCAGCAGCTTAGCCAAGTCGCAGTATTTT; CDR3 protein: CASSLAKSQYF
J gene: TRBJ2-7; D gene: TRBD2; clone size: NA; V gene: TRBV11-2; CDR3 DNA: TGTGCCAGCAGCCTCGATCGGACTAGCGGGAGCACCCACGAGCAGTACTTC; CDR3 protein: CASSLDRTSGSTHEQYF
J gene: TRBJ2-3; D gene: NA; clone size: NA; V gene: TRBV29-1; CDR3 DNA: TGCAGCGTGAGTGAGAACCTCGCAGATACGCAGTATTTT; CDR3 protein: CSVSENLADTQYF
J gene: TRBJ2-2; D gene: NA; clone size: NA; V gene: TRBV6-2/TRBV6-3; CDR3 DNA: TGTGCCAGCAGTTACTCGGGACTCCACACCGGGGAGCTGTTTTTT; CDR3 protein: CASSYSGLHTGELFF
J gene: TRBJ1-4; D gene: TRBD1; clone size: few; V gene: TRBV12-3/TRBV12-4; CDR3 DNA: TGTGCCAGCAGGGCTACAGGGGGCTGGGAAAAACTGTTTTTT; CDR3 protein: CASRATGGWEKLFF
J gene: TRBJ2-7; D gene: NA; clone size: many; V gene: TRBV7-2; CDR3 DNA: TGTGCCAGCAGCTTAGATGTGGAGGTGCAGTACTTC; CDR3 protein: CASSLDVEVQYF
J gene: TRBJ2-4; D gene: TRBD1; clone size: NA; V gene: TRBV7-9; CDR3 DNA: TGTGCCAGCAGCTACGGCCCCGGACAGGGCCTCTTC; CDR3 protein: CASSYGPGQGLF
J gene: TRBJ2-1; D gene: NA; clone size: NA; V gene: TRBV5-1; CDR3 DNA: TGCGCCAGCAGCGTTGGTAGGGGTAATGAGCAGTTCTTC; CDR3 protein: CASSVGRGNEQFF
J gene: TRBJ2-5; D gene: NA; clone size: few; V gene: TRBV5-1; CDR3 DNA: TGCGCCAGCAGCCCGTCCCCAGGGACCCAGTACTTC; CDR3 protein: CASSPSPGTQYF
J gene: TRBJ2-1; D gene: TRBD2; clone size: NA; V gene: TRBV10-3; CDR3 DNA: TGTGCCATCAGTACTAGCGGGGGGGCCTACAATGAGCAGTTCTTC; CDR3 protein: CAISTSGGAYNEQFF